The sample holds a few counts of the clone carrying this T cell receptor beta chain. Its antigen is undetermined. The isolated RNA, all of it, was reverse transcribed, so expressed TCRB transcripts were what got sequenced. Sequenced by immunoSEQ multiplex PCR; TCRdb stores in-frame clones only, minus some. The table shows about 360,000 clones, with roughly 12% occurring only once. The germline V gene encodes CDR1 SQVTM and CDR2 ANQGSEA. V dropped 6 bases and J dropped 0; count of bases not matched to a gene: 4. The length of the CDR3 is 13 residues. The sample comes from a study of beta chain features in type 1 diabetes. Study results and limitations: VDJ junctions sequenced from type 1 diabetes patients showed fewer insertions and more deletions.

Sequencing used naive CD4+ T cells from blood. This chain uses TRBV29-1 with TRBJ2-7, with 8 bases lining up with TRBD1. The source is a man in his late teens or twenties in good health. CDR3 DNA: TGCAGCGTCACGGACAGGGCCTCCTACGAGCAGTACTTC. Translating it yields CSVTDRASYEQYF.